There are a few counts of the clone carrying this T cell receptor (beta chain). Its cognate antigen is unknown. These data are taken from a study of identical twins' blood T cells. Study outcomes and limitations: Twin similarity might stem from environmental factors, not only genetics. Each donor's most abundant TCRbeta clonotypes shared more CDR3 sequences with her twin than unrelated donors.

This CDR3 has 11 amino acids. V gave up 11 bases and J gave up 6 bases, with 11 bases separating them. Per the germline V gene, CDR1 is SNHLY and CDR2 is FYNNEI. MiXCR, applied by TCRdb to the 5' RACE reads, yields one record per CDR3 protein. The table shows about 370,000 distinct CDR3 sequences, with over 25% occurring only once. The clonotype comes from a woman between 18 and 55 years old in good health. Sequenced material: PBMCs. The chain employs TRBV2 and TRBJ2-4; D perhaps matches TRBD1 (5 bases). The CDR3 sequence: CACLTANIQYF. The DNA for the CDR3 is TGTGCCTGCTTGACAGCAAACATTCAGTACTTC.